Following are 30 T cell receptor beta chains from one sample sequenced in a study of T cells in Graves' hyperthyroidism and ophthalmopathy. RNA transcripts served as the template for amplifying TCR beta CDR3 regions. In the first-round RT-PCR of the TCR CDR3, the HTBI primer set was used. TCRdb called the multiplex PCR reads again in MiXCR, with one record for every CDR3 protein. The profile shows approximately 640,000 distinct CDR3 sequences, 17% of them singletons. The sample comprised blood. The receptors were sampled from a man aged 50 or older with Graves' hyperthyroidism.

The chain couples TRBV4-3 to TRBJ2-2, with 11 bases lining up with TRBD2. This CDR3 has 18 residues. The trim removed 2 bases at V and 4 bases at J, leaving 9 bases unmatched. The V gene's germline CDR1 is LGHNA and CDR2 YSLEER. CDR3 nucleotides: TGCGCCAGCAGCCAATCAACTAGCGGGAGATGGGGCACCGGGGAGCTGTTTTTT. As protein: CASSQSTSGRWGTGELFF.

There are many counts of this clonotype. CDR3 sequence reads: CASSATSATYEQYF. The CDR3 DNA reads as TGTGCCAGCAGCGCGACTAGCGCAACCTACGAGCAGTACTTC. V is TRBV9 and J is TRBJ2-7; TRBD2 aligns across 8 bases. V lost 3 bases and J lost 2; bases outside the gene matches: 4. In germline, CDR1 is SGDLS, CDR2 YYNGEE. The CDR3 runs to 14 residues.

This chain links TRBV30 with TRBJ2-7, with D possibly TRBD2 on 5 matching bases. Germline V gene sequence: CDR1 GTSNPN, CDR2 SVGIG (reference sequence). CDR3 length: 13 residues. Between the trimmed V and J ends, which lost 3 bases and 5 bases, there was a span of 14 bases. The CDR3 loop reads CAWSPGILNEQYF. The CDR3 nucleotides are TGTGCCTGGAGCCCCGGGATCTTGAACGAGCAGTACTTC.

This clonotype was seen more than once but under ten times. This rearrangement joins TRBV7-6 to TRBJ2-1; TRBD2 aligns across 13 bases. The CDR3 is 20 amino acids. The germline CDR1 and CDR2 sequences are SGHVS and FNYEAQ. After removal of 1 base from V and 0 bases from J, the junction contained 9 bases not matched to a gene. The CDR3 protein is CASSLVGVGLAGSSYNEQFF. The CDR3 bases are TGTGCCAGCAGCTTAGTAGGGGTGGGACTAGCGGGGAGCTCCTACAATGAGCAGTTCTTC.

This clonotype was observed a handful of times. The chain joins TRBV9 to TRBJ1-3, with D possibly matching TRBD1 (6 bases). V shed 0 bases and J shed 4 bases, with 8 bases lying between them. Germline V gene data show CDR1 as SGDLS and CDR2 as YYNGEE. The CDR3 runs 14 residues. CDR3 sequence (DNA): TGTGCCAGCAGCGTAGGGACAGTAGGAAACACCATATATTTT. This gives the protein CASSVGTVGNTIYF.

The chain recombines TRBV12-3 or TRBV12-4 with TRBJ2-1; perhaps TRBD1 as D (6 bases). Trimming shortened V by 3 bases and J by 3 bases, and 9 bases separated the two germline ends. This CDR3 is built from 14 residues. The CDR3 here is CASSFEGVYNEQFF. The CDR3 DNA reads as TGTGCCAGCAGTTTCGAGGGGGTCTACAATGAGCAGTTCTTC.

Ten or more counts support this clonotype. The chain is built from TRBV9 and TRBJ2-5; the D gene could be TRBD1 or TRBD2 (6 bases each). V lost 2 bases and J 4 bases, leaving 24 bases between the germline ends. CDR3 length: 18 residues. Per the germline V gene, CDR1 is SGDLS and CDR2 is YYNGEE. CDR3 DNA sequence: TGTGCCAGCAGCGTCGCGGACAGTTGGAGGGAAGGAGGAGAGACCCAGTACTTC. Protein sequence: CASSVADSWREGGETQYF.

This clonotype was counted only a few times. The rearrangement links TRBV29-1 to TRBJ2-7; 11 bases match TRBD2. CDR3 length equals 15 residues. Per germline, CDR1 SQVTM and CDR2 ANQGSEA. Trimming cost V 0 bases and J 2 bases; bases outside gene matches: 3. The CDR3 DNA reads as TGCAGCGTTGAAGATCCACTAGCGGGAGCCTACGAGCAGTACTTC. Translated, it gives CSVEDPLAGAYEQYF.

There are many counts of this clonotype. The J gene is TRBJ1-2, the V gene TRBV7-2; TRBD1 matches at 7 bases. Germline V CDR1 and CDR2: SGHTA, FQGNSA. Germline trimming cut 4 bases from V and 4 bases from J; bases unmatched to any gene: 9. CDR3 length equals 15 residues. The CDR3 loop is CASSSPPRQGYGYTF. The CDR3 DNA reads as TGTGCCAGCAGCTCACCGCCTCGACAGGGCTATGGCTACACCTTC.

V gene TRBV24-1 combines with J gene TRBJ1-5, with a tentative D call TRBD1 (5 bases). The CDR3 is 16 amino acids. V was clipped by 3 bases and J by 3 bases, with 14 bases between them. The germline V gene encodes CDR1 KGHDR and CDR2 SFDVKD. CDR3 in amino acids: CATSDPLTEINQPQHF. CDR3 in DNA: TGTGCCACCAGTGATCCTCTGACAGAAATCAATCAGCCCCAGCATTTT.

This clonotype was picked up many times. The chain joins TRBV20-1 to TRBJ2-1; 9 bases match TRBD1. The germline gives CDR1 DFQATT, CDR2 SNEGSKA (reference sequence). The CDR3 is 14 amino acids. Unmatched junction bases numbered 8, after V lost 3 bases and J lost 8 bases. The CDR3 here is CSASSGQGRHEQFF. DNA for the CDR3: TGCAGTGCTAGTTCCGGACAGGGGAGACATGAGCAGTTCTTC.

A few counts support this clonotype. The chain has TRBV6-1 and TRBJ2-6; 10 bases fit TRBD1. CDR1 is MNHNS and CDR2 is SASEGT in the germline V gene. Trimming removed 5 bases from V and 0 bases from J; junction bases left unmatched: 13. The CDR3 has 20 amino acids. For the CDR3, the DNA is TGTGCCAGCAGTTCTACATTTTCGGGACAGGGGAGCTCTGGGGCCAACGTCCTGACTTTC. This encodes CASSSTFSGQGSSGANVLTF.

The chain recombines TRBV7-9 with TRBJ2-7; 9 bases line up with TRBD1. Germline loops: CDR1 SEHNR, CDR2 FQNEAQ (reference sequence). The CDR3 extends over 13 amino acids. After removal of 5 bases from V and 5 bases from J, the junction contained 4 bases not matched to a gene. The CDR3 protein is CASSPRDRDEQYF. CDR3 DNA sequence: TGTGCCAGCAGCCCGAGGGACAGGGACGAGCAGTACTTC. Based on the CDR3 plus reference TRBV7-9 and TRBJ2-7, the full variable domain is DTGVSQNPRHKITKRGQNVTFRCDPISEHNRLYWYRQTLGQGPEFLTYFQNEAQLEKSRLLSDRFSAERPKGSFSTLEIQRTEQGDSAMYLCASSPRDRDEQYFGPGTRLTVT.

The V call is TRBV11-2, the J call TRBJ1-1; D is uncertain. Trimming shortened V by 4 bases and J by 6 bases, and 15 bases separated the two germline ends. This CDR3 contains 14 residues. CDR1 and CDR2 (germline): SGHAT, FQNNGV. CDR3: CASSYMGGRSEAFF. CDR3 sequence (DNA): TGTGCCAGCAGCTACATGGGAGGCCGCTCTGAAGCTTTCTTT.

This clonotype was seen many times. The gene calls are TRBV27 and TRBJ2-3; D might be TRBD1 or TRBD2, each matching 5 bases. The ends were cut back, 6 bases at V and 1 base at J, with 17 bases in the middle. The CDR3 runs 16 residues. Germline V gene lookup returns CDR1 MNHEY and CDR2 SMNVEV (reference sequence). CDR3 nucleotides: TGTGCCAGCAGCCCTATGGGGCGGGCGGGCACAGATACGCAGTATTTT. Translation gives CASSPMGRAGTDTQYF.

This clonotype was counted ten times or more. The rearrangement links TRBV5-8 to TRBJ2-7, with 9 bases lining up with TRBD2. Trimming removed 0 bases from V and 6 bases from J; junction bases left unmatched: 4. This CDR3 has 14 residues. Looked up from germline, CDR1 is SGHTS and CDR2 is YDEGEE. The CDR3 nucleotides read TGTGCCAGCAGCTTGGGTCTAGCGGGACTCGAGCAGTACTTC. It specifies CASSLGLAGLEQYF. The entire variable domain, with the rest obtained from reference TRBV5-8 and TRBJ2-7, is as follows: EAGVTQSPTHLIKTRGQQATLRCSPISGHTSVYWYQQALGLGLQFLLWYDEGEERNRGNFPPRFSGRQFPNYSSELNVNALELEDSALYLCASSLGLAGLEQYFGPGTRLTVT.

This chain uses TRBV11-3 with TRBJ2-1; TRBD2 might be the D (5 bases). Trimming took off 5 bases at V and 0 bases at J, with 17 bases between the two ends. Germline V gene data show CDR1 as SGHNT and CDR2 as YENEEA. CDR3 length: 17 residues. The chain's CDR3 is CASSTSRRTDSYNEQFF. The CDR3 nucleotides are TGTGCCAGCAGCACCTCCCGGCGGACTGACTCCTACAATGAGCAGTTCTTC.

This clonotype was counted ten times or more. V and J are TRBV2 and TRBJ2-1; TRBD2 matches 14 bases. The germline V gene encodes CDR1 SNHLY and CDR2 FYNNEI. CDR3 size: 14 residues. The trim removed 8 bases at V and 8 bases at J, leaving 5 bases unmatched. The CDR3 bases are TGTGCCAGCTTAAAGGGACTAGCGGGAGATGAGCAGTTCTTC. Protein: CASLKGLAGDEQFF.

In this sample, this clonotype turned up a few times. The chain couples TRBV5-5 to TRBJ2-3, with TRBD2 identical over 10 bases. Per the germline V gene, CDR1 is SGHKS and CDR2 is YYEKEE (reference sequence). The CDR3 has 18 amino acids. The V and J ends lost 1 base and 2 bases, in that order; junction bases with no gene match: 10. The CDR3 bases are TGTGCCAGCAGCTTGAGGCTAGCGGGGGCCACCTCCACAGATACGCAGTATTTT. Its translation: CASSLRLAGATSTDTQYF.

The chain is built from TRBV4-3 and TRBJ1-5; 7 bases are shared with TRBD1. The end of the DNA fits TRBJ2-3 better, so the J call may be wrong. The germline V gene encodes CDR1 LGHNA and CDR2 YSLEER. This CDR3 has 15 residues. The CDR3 spells CASSRGTASNQPQYF. The CDR3 nucleotides are TGCGCCAGCAGCCGGGGGACAGCTAGCAATCAGCCCCAGTATTTT.

The table lists this clonotype with a few counts. The chain is built from TRBV2 and TRBJ1-5; D is undetermined. CDR1 SNHLY and CDR2 FYNNEI come from the germline V gene. The V end lost 7 bases, the J end lost 8 bases, and 18 bases lay between the germline ends. This CDR3 is 14 amino acids long. CDR3 nucleotide sequence: TGTGCCAGCACTCCGGGCCTCGGTTTAGAGCCCCAGCATTTT. It codes for CASTPGLGLEPQHF.

Ten or more counts support this clonotype. V is TRBV6-1 and J is TRBJ1-1; the D is unclear. The germline gives CDR1 MNHNS, CDR2 SASEGT. The CDR3 extends over 13 amino acids. The germline V and J ends were trimmed by 11 bases and 7 bases, with 20 bases remaining between them. As DNA, the CDR3 is TGTGCCTCATCCCCTAGGCAGCGGAATGAAGCTTTCTTT. Its translation: CASSPRQRNEAFF.

V gene TRBV18 combines with J gene TRBJ2-1, with 8 bases identical to TRBD1. The CDR3 covers 16 residues. V gave up 6 bases and J gave up 8 bases; unmatched junction bases: 15. The germline gives CDR1 KGHSH, CDR2 LQKENI. Here the CDR3 reads CASSQGNRGSFDEQFF. As DNA, the CDR3 is TGTGCCAGCTCCCAAGGCAACAGGGGGTCATTCGATGAGCAGTTCTTC.

This clonotype appeared once. This chain links TRBV29-1 with TRBJ2-3; the D gene is possibly TRBD1 (5 bases). The length of the CDR3 is 13 residues. The germline V gene has CDR1 SQVTM and CDR2 ANQGSEA. The DNA of the CDR3 is TGCGGGGCCCGGAAGGACCCCTCAGATACGCAGTATTTT. It codes for CGARKDPSDTQYF.

The table lists this clonotype with many counts. The V call is TRBV28, the J call TRBJ2-3, with 8 bases that match TRBD2. Germline-derived CDR1 and CDR2 are MDHEN and SYDVKM. With 4 bases clipped from V and 5 bases from J, the junction kept 14 bases outside the gene matches. CDR3 length equals 17 residues. This CDR3 reads CASSSPGSGRVVDTQYF. The DNA of the CDR3 is TGTGCCAGCAGTTCCCCTGGCAGCGGGAGAGTAGTAGATACGCAGTATTTT.

The chain joins TRBV19 to TRBJ2-1; D assignment may be TRBD1 or TRBD2 (7 bases each). Germline V CDR1 and CDR2: LNHDA, SQIVND (reference sequence). V was clipped by 5 bases and J by 6 bases, with 20 bases between them. The CDR3 sequence is 16 residues long. The CDR3 DNA is TGTGCCAGTAGTGGGGGGGACAGCCCAAAGTTCAATGAGCAGTTCTTC. It specifies CASSGGDSPKFNEQFF. The entire variable domain, with the rest obtained from reference TRBV19 and TRBJ2-1, is as follows: DGGITQSPKYLFRKEGQNVTLSCEQNLNHDAMYWYRQDPGQGLRLIYYSQIVNDFQKGDIAEGYSVSREKKESFPLTVTSAQKNPTAFYLCASSGGDSPKFNEQFFGPGTRLTVL.

This clonotype was recorded at least ten times. This chain links TRBV3-1 with TRBJ2-7; weak D call: TRBD1 (6 bases). V gave up 1 base and J gave up 3 bases, with 7 bases separating them. The CDR3 extends over 13 amino acids. The germline CDR1 and CDR2 sequences are LGHDT and YNNKEL (reference sequence). CDR3 DNA: TGTGCCAGCAGCCAAGTGGACAGCTACGAGCAGTACTTC. Its protein product is CASSQVDSYEQYF.

This clonotype was observed a handful of times. The V and J genes are TRBV2 and TRBJ2-7, with 16 bases identical to TRBD2. This CDR3 has 19 residues. The V gene end was trimmed by 11 bases and the J gene end by 2 bases; junction bases not matched to a gene: 18. Germline-derived CDR1 and CDR2 are SNHLY and FYNNEI. CDR3 loop: CAEIKRGLAGGPFTYEQYF. CDR3 DNA sequence: TGTGCCGAAATAAAACGGGGACTAGCGGGAGGGCCATTCACCTACGAGCAGTACTTC.

On this clonotype itself: A read error may be the cause here, since a much bigger clone is one base away. The chain has TRBV9 and TRBJ2-5; 7 nucleotides agree with TRBD1. The CDR3 has 15 residues. Per the germline V gene, CDR1 is SGDLS and CDR2 is YYNGEE. CDR3 nucleotide sequence: TGTGCCAGCAGCCCGGGGACAGTGGGCCAAGAGACCCACTACTTC. Translating gives CASSPGTVGQETHYF.

The genes are TRBV19 and TRBJ2-2; weak D call: TRBD2 (6 bases). Between the trimmed V and J ends, which lost 5 bases and 4 bases, there was a span of 14 bases. Germline V gene data show CDR1 as LNHDA and CDR2 as SQIVND (reference sequence). This CDR3 has 15 amino acids. The CDR3 nucleotides are TGTGCCAGTAGTCCGCGGCGGGAACTCACCGGGGAGCTGTTTTTT. This codes for CASSPRRELTGELFF.